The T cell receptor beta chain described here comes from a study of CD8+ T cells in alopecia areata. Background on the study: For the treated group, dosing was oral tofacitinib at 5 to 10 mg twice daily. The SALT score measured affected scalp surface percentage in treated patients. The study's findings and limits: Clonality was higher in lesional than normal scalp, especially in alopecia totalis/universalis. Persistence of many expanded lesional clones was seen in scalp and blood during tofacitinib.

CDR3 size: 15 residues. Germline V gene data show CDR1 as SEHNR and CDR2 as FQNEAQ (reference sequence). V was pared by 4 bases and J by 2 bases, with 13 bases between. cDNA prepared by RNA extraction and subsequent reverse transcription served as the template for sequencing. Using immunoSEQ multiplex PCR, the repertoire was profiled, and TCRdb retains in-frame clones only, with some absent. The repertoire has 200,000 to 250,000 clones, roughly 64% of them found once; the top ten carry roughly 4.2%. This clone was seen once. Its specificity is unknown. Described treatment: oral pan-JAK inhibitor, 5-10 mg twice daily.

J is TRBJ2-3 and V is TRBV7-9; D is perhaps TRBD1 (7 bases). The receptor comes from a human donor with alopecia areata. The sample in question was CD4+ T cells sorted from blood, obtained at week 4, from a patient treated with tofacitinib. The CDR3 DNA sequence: TGTGCCAGCAGCTCGGGGGACAGTTACACAGATACGCAGTATTTT. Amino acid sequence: CASSSGDSYTDTQYF. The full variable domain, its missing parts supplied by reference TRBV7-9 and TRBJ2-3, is DTGVSQNPRHKITKRGQNVTFRCDPISEHNRLYWYRQTLGQGPEFLTYFQNEAQLEKSRLLSDRFSAERPKGSFSTLEIQRTEQGDSAMYLCASSSGDSYTDTQYFGPGTRLTVL.